The clone carrying this T cell receptor (beta chain) was recorded at least ten times. The antigen is unknown. The sample belongs to a study of blood T cells in healthy people across ages. Overall study findings and caveats: Donor CMV status, an unknown factor, possibly confounded changes in expanded clonotypes.

Each individual donor underwent a draw of roughly 10 milliliters of peripheral blood. Next came a second PCR, run for about 7 to 11 cycles, which used a sample-barcoded 5' primer along with a J-beta primer mix. There were at least 3 million CDR3-containing paired-end reads obtained from each sample. TCRdb re-derived calls from the 5' RACE reads in MiXCR, one entry per CDR3 protein. The sample has 710,000 or so distinct CDR3 sequences, approximately 31% seen once. The receptor comes from a woman older than 75 in good health. The sample consisted of blood.

CDR3 DNA: TGCAGCGTTGAGGGAGTAACTGAAGCTTTCTTT. Protein sequence: CSVEGVTEAFF. The chain carries TRBV29-1 and TRBJ1-1; D unresolved. V shed 3 bases and J shed 5 bases, with 7 bases lying between them. Germline-derived CDR1 and CDR2 are SQVTM and ANQGSEA. The CDR3 has 11 residues.